The 2 T cell receptor beta chains below all came from one sample that was sequenced in a study of cytomegalovirus exposure and HLA in healthy donors. PCR used 60 Vbeta primers and 13 Jbeta primers. Generated by immunoSEQ multiplex PCR, the TCRdb table keeps only in-frame clones and is missing some. This sample has around 200,000 clones, with 75% to 80% found just once. Sequenced material: PBMCs. These receptors came from a male donor in good health and CMV-seronegative.

The rearrangement uses TRBV6-5 and TRBJ1-6, with D perhaps matching TRBD1 (5 bases). V lost 0 bases and J lost 10, with 16 bases in between. This CDR3 is built from 16 residues. Germline V lookup: CDR1 MNHEY, CDR2 SVGAGI. The CDR3 sequence: CASSYSPPGPGSPLHF. The CDR3 DNA reads TGTGCCAGCAGTTACTCTCCCCCAGGGCCAGGATCACCCCTCCACTTT.

This clone has just one count. The chain has TRBV9 and TRBJ2-2; no definite D call. The CDR3 spans 14 residues. Germline lookup yields CDR1 SGDLS and CDR2 YYNGEE. V lost 6 bases and J lost 0, with 9 bases in between. CDR3 in amino acids: CASTRDTNTGELFF. CDR3 nucleotides: TGTGCCAGCACCCGAGACACGAACACCGGGGAGCTGTTTTTT.